These T cell receptor beta chains were read from a single sample in a study of cytomegalovirus exposure and HLA in healthy donors. The repertoire was sequenced with immunoSEQ multiplex PCR; TCRdb's copy has only in-frame clones and lacks some. The table has about 130,000 clones, around 72% seen once. Sequenced input: PBMCs. The receptors were sampled from a man aged 18 to 35 in good health and CMV-seropositive. The CDR3 runs from the conserved cysteine through the conserved F or W. D genes are given only for firm matches. Clone size is shown for a subset of rows, as once, few, many or a class of expanded clone.

clone_size	v_call	d_call	j_call	cdr3_nt	cdr3_aa
NA	TRBV5-4	NA	TRBJ2-7	TGTGCCAGCAGCTTGGCGGGACTCGAGGGGGAGCAGTACTTC	CASSLAGLEGEQYF
NA	TRBV6-6	NA	TRBJ1-1	TGTGCCAGCAGTTACATCGCAGGGCCGGACACTGAAGCTTTCTTT	CASSYIAGPDTEAFF
NA	TRBV2	TRBD1	TRBJ1-6	TGTGCCAGCAGTGTAGAAGGGACAGGGATGACACCCCTCCACTTT	CASSVEGTGMTPLHF
few	TRBV27	TRBD1	TRBJ2-2	TGTGCCAGCGGACCACACAGGGGCAGAACCGGGGAGCTGTTTTTT	CASGPHRGRTGELFF
NA	TRBV6-5	NA	TRBJ2-1	TGTGCCAGCAGTTTCTCACCGGACGGAAAGGGGGAGCAGTTCTTC	CASSFSPDGKGEQFF
NA	TRBV28	TRBD2	TRBJ2-7	TGTGCCAGCAGTTTATCGTACGGGGGGGACTACGAGCAGTACTTC	CASSLSYGGDYEQYF
NA	TRBV5-1	TRBD1	TRBJ1-2	TGCGCCAGCAGCTTGGATGGACAGGGACCTGGCTACACCTTC	CASSLDGQGPGYTF
NA	TRBV6-6	NA	TRBJ2-5	TGTGCCAGCAGTTATGGGGCTAGCGCGACGCAAGAGACCCAGTACTTC	CASSYGASATQETQYF
NA	TRBV29-1	NA	TRBJ2-7	TGCAGCGTTGGAACAGGAGCTACTTACTACGAGCAGTACTTC	CSVGTGATYYEQYF
few	TRBV6-5	TRBD1	TRBJ2-1	TGTGCCAGCAGTTACCTGGGACAGGGCAATGAGCAGTTCTTC	CASSYLGQGNEQFF
NA	TRBV4-2	NA	TRBJ2-5	TGTGCCAGCAGCCAAGATGAGGGTAGGCCAGGGACCCAGTACTTC	CASSQDEGRPGTQYF
NA	TRBV7-2	TRBD1	TRBJ1-5	TGTGCCAGCAGCTTAGGGACAGGGAAAGGGGGCAATCAGCCCCAGCATTTT	CASSLGTGKGGNQPQHF
NA	TRBV7-2	NA	TRBJ2-1	TGTGCCAGCAGCTTACAGGGGCTGGACAATGAGCAGTTCTTC	CASSLQGLDNEQFF
NA	TRBV25-1	NA	TRBJ1-2	TGTGCCAGCAGTGAATCCCTTTGGGCGCAAGGAAACTATGGCTACACCTTC	CASSESLWAQGNYGYTF
NA	TRBV6-6	NA	TRBJ1-2	TGTGCCAGCAGTTTTTCGGCAGGGGACAACACCTTC	CASSFSAGDNTF